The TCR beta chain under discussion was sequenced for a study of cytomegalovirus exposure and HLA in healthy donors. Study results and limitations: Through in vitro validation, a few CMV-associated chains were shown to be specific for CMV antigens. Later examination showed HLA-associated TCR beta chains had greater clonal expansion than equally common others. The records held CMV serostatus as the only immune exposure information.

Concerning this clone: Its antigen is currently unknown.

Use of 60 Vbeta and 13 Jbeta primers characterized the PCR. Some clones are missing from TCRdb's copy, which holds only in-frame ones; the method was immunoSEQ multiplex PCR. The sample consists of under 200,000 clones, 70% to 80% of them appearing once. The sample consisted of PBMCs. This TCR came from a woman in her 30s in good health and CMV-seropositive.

The CDR3 bases are TGTGCCAGCAGCGTATCCCCAGGGAACACTGAAGCTTTCTTT. Translation gives CASSVSPGNTEAFF. J is TRBJ1-1 and V is TRBV9; unclear D gene. V was trimmed by 1 base and J by 1 base, leaving 8 bases between them. Germline V gene lookup returns CDR1 SGDLS and CDR2 YYNGEE. The CDR3 extends over 14 amino acids.